Listed below are T cell receptor beta chains from one sample, sequenced in a study of human T cells and chemical hapten exposure. A single record per CDR3 protein comes from TCRdb applying MiXCR to the RACE reads. The sample contains roughly 72,000 distinct CDR3 sequences, 10% of which appear only once. The sample in question was whole blood, obtained in connection with sensitization to the hapten diphenylcyclopropenone (DPC). These receptors came from a woman aged 45-60 years with alopecia areata. Some clones in this sample may be carry-over from other donors' samples. CDR3s leave out the opening cysteine and the closing phenylalanine or tryptophan. Clone size is not always given. Where it is, it says once, few, many or a class for expanded clones.

J gene: TRBJ2-1; CDR3 length: 10; V gene: TRBV10-2; clone size: many; CDR3 protein: ASSGASREQF
J gene: TRBJ2-3; CDR3 length: 14; V gene: TRBV5-1; clone size: .; CDR3 protein: ASSLGQTTSTDTQY
J gene: TRBJ1-1; CDR3 length: 12; V gene: TRBV7-6; clone size: few; CDR3 protein: ASSPSLRNTEAF
J gene: TRBJ2-7; CDR3 length: 14; V gene: TRBV5-1; clone size: .; CDR3 protein: ASSPDRTSNTIEQY
J gene: TRBJ1-1; CDR3 length: 9; V gene: TRBV20-1; clone size: few; CDR3 protein: SARGGARAF
J gene: TRBJ2-5; CDR3 length: 12; V gene: TRBV11-2; clone size: .; CDR3 protein: ASSIQWAQETQY
J gene: TRBJ2-3; CDR3 length: 14; V gene: TRBV30; clone size: .; CDR3 protein: AWSEGVGDLTDTQY
J gene: TRBJ2-1; CDR3 length: 16; V gene: TRBV20-1; clone size: few; CDR3 protein: SASPGLAGGSSYNEQF
J gene: TRBJ1-2; CDR3 length: 13; V gene: TRBV6-2/TRBV6-3; clone size: few; CDR3 protein: ASSYSGGRNYGYT
J gene: TRBJ1-4; CDR3 length: 12; V gene: TRBV7-8; clone size: few; CDR3 protein: ASSWDRSGEKLF
J gene: TRBJ2-5; CDR3 length: 12; V gene: TRBV29-1; clone size: few; CDR3 protein: SAEGLAGQETQY
J gene: TRBJ2-7; CDR3 length: 15; V gene: TRBV11-2; clone size: .; CDR3 protein: ASTQRGLAGSSYEQY
J gene: TRBJ2-1; CDR3 length: 13; V gene: TRBV7-9; clone size: few; CDR3 protein: ASSLGSGRIGEQF
J gene: TRBJ1-5; CDR3 length: 13; V gene: TRBV12-3/TRBV12-4; clone size: .; CDR3 protein: ASSPRQVGNQPQH
J gene: TRBJ1-2; CDR3 length: 11; V gene: TRBV30; clone size: many; CDR3 protein: AWSSDRERGYT
J gene: TRBJ1-5; CDR3 length: 12; V gene: TRBV6-6; clone size: many; CDR3 protein: ASSYGQGNQPQH
J gene: TRBJ2-1; CDR3 length: 13; V gene: TRBV25-1; clone size: few; CDR3 protein: ASSKRQGTYNEQF
J gene: TRBJ2-1; CDR3 length: 14; V gene: TRBV7-8; clone size: .; CDR3 protein: ASSLVSTSGRNEQF
J gene: TRBJ2-3; CDR3 length: 11; V gene: TRBV7-2; clone size: .; CDR3 protein: ASSLVPWNTQY
J gene: TRBJ2-3; CDR3 length: 13; V gene: TRBV10-1; clone size: .; CDR3 protein: ASSVASGVINTQY
J gene: TRBJ2-1; CDR3 length: 17; V gene: TRBV27; clone size: .; CDR3 protein: ASSSYGLAGALSYNEQF
J gene: TRBJ2-3; CDR3 length: 13; V gene: TRBV24-1; clone size: .; CDR3 protein: ATSPGQGRTDTQY
J gene: TRBJ1-1; CDR3 length: 12; V gene: TRBV13; clone size: many; CDR3 protein: ASSFGQGNTEAF
J gene: TRBJ2-5; CDR3 length: 12; V gene: TRBV19; clone size: .; CDR3 protein: ASTATGRSETQY
J gene: TRBJ2-4; CDR3 length: 15; V gene: TRBV4-3; clone size: many; CDR3 protein: ASSQDYGFARKDIQY
J gene: TRBJ1-5; CDR3 length: 14; V gene: TRBV7-2; clone size: .; CDR3 protein: ASSISGQTSNQPQH
J gene: TRBJ1-1; CDR3 length: 8; V gene: TRBV29-1; clone size: once; CDR3 protein: SVVRAEAF
J gene: TRBJ2-2; CDR3 length: 14; V gene: TRBV12-3/TRBV12-4; clone size: many; CDR3 protein: ASSLASSGNTGELF
J gene: TRBJ2-7; CDR3 length: 13; V gene: TRBV2; clone size: .; CDR3 protein: ASSEVVGPTIGQY
J gene: TRBJ2-2; CDR3 length: 11; V gene: TRBV2; clone size: few; CDR3 protein: ASTRSNTGELF
J gene: TRBJ1-1; CDR3 length: 10; V gene: TRBV10-3; clone size: .; CDR3 protein: AISEKGPEAF
J gene: TRBJ2-7; CDR3 length: 11; V gene: TRBV29-1; clone size: .; CDR3 protein: SVAPSGPYEQY
J gene: TRBJ1-1; CDR3 length: 12; V gene: TRBV18; clone size: many; CDR3 protein: ASSTIGTNTEAF
J gene: TRBJ2-2; CDR3 length: 10; V gene: TRBV11-1; clone size: .; CDR3 protein: AVSGYTGELF
J gene: TRBJ2-5; CDR3 length: 15; V gene: TRBV11-2; clone size: many; CDR3 protein: ASSPRAGGPKGETQY
J gene: TRBJ2-2; CDR3 length: 16; V gene: TRBV27; clone size: .; CDR3 protein: ASTTRRSSGSYTGELF
J gene: TRBJ2-3; CDR3 length: 15; V gene: TRBV4-2; clone size: many; CDR3 protein: ASSQEILAGGADTQY
J gene: TRBJ2-6; CDR3 length: 14; V gene: TRBV7-3; clone size: few; CDR3 protein: ASSFGGSSGANVLT
J gene: TRBJ1-3; CDR3 length: 13; V gene: TRBV4-2; clone size: .; CDR3 protein: ASSQVRNAGNTIY
J gene: TRBJ2-7; CDR3 length: 14; V gene: TRBV4-1; clone size: .; CDR3 protein: ASSRGQGPLSYEQY
J gene: TRBJ1-5; CDR3 length: 12; V gene: TRBV11-2; clone size: many; CDR3 protein: ASSLAGGNQPQH
J gene: TRBJ2-7; CDR3 length: 14; V gene: TRBV21-1; clone size: .; CDR3 protein: ASSKGWREVIYEQY